This entry lists 26 T cell receptor beta chains sequenced from one sample in a study of blood T cell repertoires in COVID-19. Produced via immunoSEQ multiplex PCR; TCRdb's table is partial and in-frame only. Of about 100,000 clones listed, approximately 90% are singletons. The sample taken for sequencing was peripheral blood. These receptors were collected from a woman aged 80 or over with acute or convalescent COVID-19.

This chain links TRBV18 with TRBJ1-5; 7 bases agree with TRBD1. The ends lost 3 bases at V and 3 bases at J; junction bases unmatched: 2. This CDR3 region has 14 residues. Per the germline V gene, CDR1 is KGHSH and CDR2 is LQKENI. CDR3 DNA sequence: TGTGCCAGCTCACCCGACAGGGTCAATCAGCCCCAGCATTTT. Translated, it gives CASSPDRVNQPQHF.

J is TRBJ1-2 and V is TRBV28; D possibly corresponds to TRBD1 (5 bases). V was trimmed by 7 bases and J by 8 bases, leaving 23 bases between them. This CDR3 is 15 amino acids long. Germline loops: CDR1 MDHEN, CDR2 SYDVKM. The DNA for the CDR3 is TGTGCCAGCACCGCTGGGGGGATCGGGGTCCAGGGCTACACCTTC. Residues: CASTAGGIGVQGYTF.

This rearrangement joins TRBV28 to TRBJ1-2; weak D call: TRBD1 (6 bases). With 6 bases removed from V and 0 bases from J, the gap between germline ends came to 11 bases. The length of the CDR3 is 14 residues. Germline CDR1 MDHEN, CDR2 SYDVKM. In DNA, the CDR3 is TGTGCCAGCAGAAGGGGGGGACCTAACTATGGCTACACCTTC. It translates to CASRRGGPNYGYTF.

Many counts were recorded for this clone. The chain uses TRBV5-5 and TRBJ2-7; D possibly corresponds to TRBD1 (6 bases). CDR1 and CDR2 from the germline V gene are SGHKS and YYEKEE (reference sequence). V was cut by 2 bases and J by 0 bases, with 15 bases left in between. This CDR3 region has 16 residues. The CDR3: CASSLLLQGASYEQYF. CDR3 DNA sequence: TGTGCCAGCAGCTTACTACTACAGGGAGCCTCCTACGAGCAGTACTTC.

The J gene is TRBJ1-1, the V gene TRBV7-9; 8 bases agree with TRBD1. Germline CDR1 reads SEHNR; CDR2 reads FQNEAQ (reference sequence). The length of the CDR3 is 14 residues. The ends lost 5 bases at V and 4 bases at J; junction bases unmatched: 6. The CDR3 loop reads CASSTYQGATEAFF. The CDR3 bases are TGTGCCAGCAGCACCTACCAGGGGGCCACTGAAGCTTTCTTT.

CDR3 in amino acids: CASSHIMGQSEAFF. Here the CDR3 DNA reads TGTGCCAGCAGCCATATTATGGGACAGTCTGAAGCTTTCTTT. V is TRBV7-9 and J is TRBJ1-1; 7 nucleotides match TRBD1. The germline V gene encodes CDR1 SEHNR and CDR2 FQNEAQ (reference sequence). The CDR3 has 14 amino acids. Germline trimming cut 5 bases from V and 6 bases from J; bases unmatched to any gene: 9.

The chain couples TRBV7-9 to TRBJ1-5, with D possibly matching TRBD1 (6 bases). Trimming left V 1 base short and J 2 bases short, with 15 bases between. Germline lookup yields CDR1 SEHNR and CDR2 FQNEAQ (reference sequence). CDR3 size: 17 residues. This chain's CDR3 is CASSLGAGVSGNQPQHF. The CDR3 DNA sequence: TGTGCCAGCAGCTTAGGGGCAGGGGTTAGTGGCAATCAGCCCCAGCATTTT.

The rearrangement uses TRBV27 and TRBJ2-3; 7 nucleotides agree with TRBD1. The CDR3 contains 19 residues. Germline values: CDR1 MNHEY, CDR2 SMNVEV (reference sequence). J gave up 6 bases and V 0 bases, and 18 bases lay outside the gene matches. In DNA form, the CDR3 reads TGTGCCAGCAGTTTATCCTCCCTGGACAGGCTTCCCAACACGGATACGCAGTATTTT. Translated: CASSLSSLDRLPNTDTQYF.

V and J are TRBV19 and TRBJ1-2; 9 bases map to TRBD1. The V gene end was trimmed by 2 bases and the J gene end by 3 bases; junction bases not matched to a gene: 4. Germline CDR1 and CDR2: LNHDA and SQIVND (reference sequence). The CDR3 consists of 15 residues. CDR3: CASSISWTGDYGYTF. In nucleotides, the CDR3 is TGTGCCAGTAGTATAAGTTGGACAGGGGACTATGGCTACACCTTC.

The gene calls are TRBV19 and TRBJ2-1, with D possibly TRBD1 on 6 matching bases. The V end lost 5 bases, the J end lost 7 bases, and 15 bases lay between the germline ends. The CDR3 sequence is 14 residues long. Germline CDR1 reads LNHDA; CDR2 reads SQIVND (reference sequence). The CDR3 nucleotides are TGTGCCAGTAGTCCCTGGACAGAGGGGAATGAGCAGTTCTTC. Encoded protein: CASSPWTEGNEQFF.

This chain connects TRBV7-3 to TRBJ2-5; 8 bases line up with TRBD2. From germline, CDR1 is SGHTA and CDR2 FQGTGA. The CDR3 is 13 amino acids. V lost 5 bases and J lost 4; bases outside the gene matches: 3. The CDR3 region has the DNA TGTGCCAGCAGCCCGGGAGGGGGAGAGACCCAGTACTTC. Translation gives CASSPGGGETQYF.

The chain has TRBV7-8 and TRBJ2-7, with D perhaps matching TRBD1 (6 bases). CDR1 and CDR2 (germline): SGHVS, FQNEAQ. Trimming took 5 bases from V and 7 from J, leaving 15 bases between them. This CDR3 has 13 residues. The CDR3 DNA follows: TGTGCCAGCAGCCGGGACACCCCTGGAGAGCAGTACTTC. Protein product: CASSRDTPGEQYF.

Here the CDR3 reads CASRLGIFGRATGELFF. The CDR3 DNA follows: TGCGCCAGCAGATTAGGCATCTTTGGGAGAGCCACCGGGGAGCTGTTTTTT. This sequence joins TRBV5-1 and TRBJ2-2; a possible D gene is TRBD2 (5 bases). Trimming shortened V by 5 bases and J by 4 bases, and 21 bases separated the two germline ends. CDR3 length: 17 residues. Germline V gives CDR1 SGHRS, CDR2 YFSETQ.

The chain carries TRBV2 and TRBJ2-3; 8 bases agree with TRBD2. This CDR3 has 13 residues. CDR1 and CDR2 (germline): SNHLY, FYNNEI. The J segment lost 4 bases and the V segment lost 8 bases, leaving 5 bases of the junction unmatched. The CDR3 DNA reads TGTGCCAGCTTGGCGGGAGGATCAGATACGCAGTATTTT. Translation gives CASLAGGSDTQYF.

The chain carries TRBV11-3 and TRBJ2-1, with TRBD2 matching 14 bases. CDR1 SGHNT and CDR2 YENEEA come from the germline V gene. V lost 5 bases and J lost 1; bases outside the gene matches: 10. The CDR3 has 19 residues. CDR3 sequence (DNA): TGTGCCAGCAGCCAACCCCGGGGACTAGCGGGGGATTCCTACAATGAGCAGTTCTTC. Encoded protein: CASSQPRGLAGDSYNEQFF.

The chain joins TRBV7-2 to TRBJ1-6; 9 nucleotides agree with TRBD1. The V segment lost 2 bases and the J segment 9 bases; nucleotides outside the gene matches: 5. In germline, CDR1 is SGHTA, CDR2 FQGNSA. CDR3 length: 15 amino acids. The CDR3 sequence: CASSLYGQGPSPLHF. CDR3 nucleotide sequence: TGTGCCAGCAGCTTATATGGACAGGGGCCTTCACCCCTCCACTTT.

V gene TRBV6-6 combines with J gene TRBJ1-1; D may be TRBD1 (5 bases). CDR1 is MNHNY and CDR2 is SVGAGI in the germline V gene (reference sequence). There are 14 residues in the CDR3. Deletions cut 0 bases from V and 4 bases from J, with 9 bases between. The CDR3 protein is CASSYSQGGTEAFF. CDR3 coding DNA: TGTGCCAGCAGTTACTCTCAGGGAGGCACTGAAGCTTTCTTT.

This clone has more than one count but fewer than ten. The chain uses TRBV6-2 or TRBV6-3 and TRBJ2-5, with 11 bases matching TRBD2. Germline trimming cut 5 bases from V and 6 bases from J; bases unmatched to any gene: 8. CDR1 and CDR2 (germline): MNHEY, SVGEGT. The CDR3 contains 15 residues. For the CDR3, the DNA is TGTGCCAGCAGTAGAACCGGGACTAGCGGAAAGACCCAGTACTTC. Protein product: CASSRTGTSGKTQYF.

The chain couples TRBV28 to TRBJ1-5; 7 nucleotides align to TRBD1. CDR1 and CDR2 from the germline V gene are MDHEN and SYDVKM. V shed 11 bases and J 6 bases; nucleotides not matched to a gene: 10. The CDR3 is made up of 13 amino acids. CDR3 in amino acids: CAVNRDSSQPQHF. The CDR3, as DNA: TGTGCCGTGAACCGGGACAGCTCTCAGCCCCAGCATTTT.

V usage is TRBV6-5 and J usage is TRBJ1-1; 7 positions match TRBD1. This CDR3 region has 15 residues. The V segment lost 5 bases and the J segment 1 base; nucleotides outside the gene matches: 7. The germline gives CDR1 MNHEY, CDR2 SVGAGI. This chain's CDR3 is CASSPSGQPNTEAFF. CDR3 in DNA: TGTGCCAGCAGTCCCTCGGGACAGCCGAACACTGAAGCTTTCTTT.

The chain employs TRBV5-6 and TRBJ2-7, with 8 bases identical to TRBD1. Germline-derived CDR1 and CDR2 are SGHDT and YYEEEE. V shed 2 bases, J shed 6 bases, and the junction held 1 base outside the gene matches. The CDR3 loop spans 12 amino acids. CDR3 residues: CASSFRGREQYF. CDR3 nucleotides: TGTGCCAGCAGCTTCAGGGGGCGCGAGCAGTACTTC.

The V and J genes are TRBV7-9 and TRBJ1-2; 10 nucleotides agree with TRBD1. J lost 6 bases, V lost 6 bases, and 4 bases had no gene match. CDR3 length equals 13 residues. The V gene's germline CDR1 is SEHNR and CDR2 FQNEAQ (reference sequence). CDR3 nucleotides: TGTGCCAGCAGTCGACAGGGGGCTAATGGCTACACCTTC. This gives the protein CASSRQGANGYTF.

This rearrangement joins TRBV3-1 (or the pseudogene TRBV3-2) to TRBJ2-7, with 7 bases aligning to TRBD1. The CDR3 totals 15 residues. Trimming at V came to 3 bases and at J to 2 bases, leaving 7 bases not matched to a gene. Germline CDR1 and CDR2: LGHDT and YNNKEL (reference sequence). The CDR3 DNA reads TGTGCCAGCAGCCACTCGAGGGGGCTTCCCTACGAGCAGTACTTC. Translated, it gives CASSHSRGLPYEQYF.

This rearrangement joins TRBV18 to TRBJ1-2; D is unresolved. V was clipped by 2 bases and J by 8 bases, with 6 bases between them. CDR3 length: 11 amino acids. In germline, CDR1 is KGHSH, CDR2 LQKENI. In DNA, the CDR3 is TGTGCCAGCTCACCAGAAAGCGGCTACACCTTC. Translating it yields CASSPESGYTF.

The chain couples TRBV7-3 to TRBJ1-1, with D unresolved. V lost 2 bases to trimming and J lost 4 bases, with 8 bases between them. Germline CDR1 and CDR2: SGHTA and FQGTGA. The CDR3 covers 13 residues. This CDR3 reads CASSLEYSTEAFF. Here the CDR3 DNA reads TGTGCCAGCAGCTTAGAATACAGCACTGAAGCTTTCTTT.

The J gene is TRBJ1-2, the V gene TRBV27; D is uncertain. Looked up from germline, CDR1 is MNHEY and CDR2 is SMNVEV (reference sequence). The V and J ends lost 7 bases and 2 bases respectively, with 5 bases between them. The CDR3 covers 11 residues. DNA for the CDR3: TGTGCCAGCACGGGAAACTATGGCTACACCTTC. As protein: CASTGNYGYTF.